This entry describes one TCR beta chain. The sample belongs to a study of blood T cell repertoires in COVID-19. Study-wide background: Some COVID-19 samples were acute and others convalescent; all came from the United States, Italy and Spain. From T cells, B-cell-depleted T cells, or PBMCs came the material, which was cDNA or gDNA.

Methods used by the authors: How many nucleated cells were present was estimated from reference gene primer amplification. TCRdb's table, derived via immunoSEQ multiplex PCR, lists solely in-frame clones and lacks some. The DNA gave D and trimming, while V, J and clone size come from that table. The sample records roughly 300,000 clones, more than 70% being singletons. Per the germline V gene, CDR1 is SNHLY and CDR2 is FYNNEI. The CDR3 contains 14 residues. Trimming cost V 6 bases and J 6 bases; bases outside gene matches: 7. The chain recombines TRBV2 with TRBJ1-5, with 8 positions matching TRBD1. The sequenced sample was peripheral blood. The clonotype was recovered from a woman aged 50 to 65 with acute or convalescent COVID-19. The CDR3 sequence: CASRGQVVAQPQHF. In DNA, the CDR3 is TGTGCCAGCAGGGGACAGGTGGTAGCTCAGCCCCAGCATTTT.